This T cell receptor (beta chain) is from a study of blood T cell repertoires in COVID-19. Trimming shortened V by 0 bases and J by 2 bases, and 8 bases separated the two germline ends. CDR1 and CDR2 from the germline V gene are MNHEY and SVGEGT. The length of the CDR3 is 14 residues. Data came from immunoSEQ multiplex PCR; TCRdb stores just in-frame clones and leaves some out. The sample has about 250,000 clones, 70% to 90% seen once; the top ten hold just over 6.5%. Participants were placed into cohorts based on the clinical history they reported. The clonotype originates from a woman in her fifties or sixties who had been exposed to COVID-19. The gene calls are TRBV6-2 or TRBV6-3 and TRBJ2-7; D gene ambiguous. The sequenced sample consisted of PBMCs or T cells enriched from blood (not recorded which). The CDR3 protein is CASSYSADAYEQYF. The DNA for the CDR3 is TGTGCCAGCAGTTACTCGGCGGATGCCTACGAGCAGTACTTC.